The 8 T cell receptor beta chains below come from one sample, sequenced in a study of T-cell memory formation after mild COVID-19. TCRdb recomputed calls from the 5' RACE reads with MiXCR, one row per CDR3 protein. The top ten hold less than 30% of the sample, which has about 270,000 distinct CDR3 sequences, under 20% seen once. The sample was PBMCs or a T cell subset sorted from them (not recorded which). These receptor sequences come from a man aged 18 to 29 who had mild COVID-19 (a few samples of this study predate the infection). Cell type and time point are not known.

This clonotype was seen a handful of times. In DNA form, the CDR3 reads TGCGCCAGCAGCTTCCAGGGCCTCGGAGATACGCAGTATTTT. This translates into CASSFQGLGDTQYF. The chain employs TRBV5-1 and TRBJ2-3, with D possibly being TRBD1 (5 bases). Trimming took off 2 bases at V and 5 bases at J, with 12 bases between the two ends. This CDR3 has 14 amino acids. Per germline, CDR1 SGHRS and CDR2 YFSETQ.

The chain combines TRBV7-9 with TRBJ2-5; TRBD2 is a possible D gene (6 bases). CDR1 and CDR2 (germline): SEHNR, FQNEAQ (reference sequence). CDR3 length: 13 amino acids. V dropped 3 bases and J dropped 7 bases, with 12 bases sitting between them. The CDR3 region is CASSLRGAGTQYF. The CDR3 DNA reads as TGTGCCAGCAGCTTGCGGGGTGCGGGGACCCAGTACTTC.

V and J are TRBV30 and TRBJ2-3, with a weak D call TRBD1 (5 bases). Trimming shortened V by 5 bases and J by 0 bases, and 6 bases separated the two germline ends. Germline CDR1 GTSNPN, CDR2 SVGIG (reference sequence). The CDR3 is 12 amino acids. In DNA form, the CDR3 reads TGTGCCTGGGGACAAAGCACAGATACGCAGTATTTT. Translated: CAWGQSTDTQYF.

The chain uses TRBV4-3 and TRBJ1-4; D unresolved. The CDR3 is 15 residues long. Looked up from germline, CDR1 is LGHNA and CDR2 is YSLEER. The germline V and J ends were trimmed by 0 bases and 5 bases, with 10 bases remaining between them. CDR3 DNA: TGCGCCAGCAGCCAAGATAAACGAGACAATGAAAAACTGTTTTTT. Protein sequence: CASSQDKRDNEKLFF.

This clonotype showed up many times. V usage is TRBV9 and J usage is TRBJ2-3; TRBD1 aligns across 8 bases. Germline values: CDR1 SGDLS, CDR2 YYNGEE. This CDR3 spans 14 amino acids. Trimming removed 3 bases from V and 2 bases from J; junction bases left unmatched: 2. CDR3 bases: TGTGCCAGCAGCGGGGGACAGGTCACAGATACGCAGTATTTT. Encoded protein: CASSGGQVTDTQYF.

The sample holds a few counts of this clonotype. The chain uses TRBV24-1 and TRBJ2-5, with D uncertain. Looked up from germline, CDR1 is KGHDR and CDR2 is SFDVKD. The V end was cut by 5 bases, the J end by 1 base, with 10 bases between. The CDR3 spans 14 residues. CDR3 DNA sequence: TGTGCCACCAGTGCACCGGGTGTCCAAGAGACCCAGTACTTC. This sequence encodes CATSAPGVQETQYF.

The rearrangement links TRBV5-1 to TRBJ1-4; TRBD1 matches 11 bases. Losses at the gene ends were 3 bases for V and 0 bases for J; bases not matched to a gene: 4. Germline loops: CDR1 SGHRS, CDR2 YFSETQ. This CDR3 region has 17 residues. CDR3 sequence (DNA): TGCGCCAGCAGCTCACCGGGACAGGGGGCAACTAATGAAAAACTGTTTTTT. It is translated as CASSSPGQGATNEKLFF.

This clonotype was counted only a few times. J is TRBJ2-1 and V is TRBV6-2 or TRBV6-3; 9 bases are a match to TRBD2. The junction had 19 bases not matched to a gene; V was cut back by 6 bases and J by 10 bases. This CDR3 is built from 17 residues. In germline, CDR1 is MNHEY, CDR2 SVGEGT. CDR3 bases: TGTGCCAGCAGCCCCCGTAGCGCGGGGGGGCTAAATCTCGAGCAGTTCTTC. Translation: CASSPRSAGGLNLEQFF.